Sequencing of this T cell receptor (beta chain) was carried out in a study of blood T cell repertoires in COVID-19. The wider study: Donors in the United States, Italy and Spain gave samples during acute or convalescent COVID-19. T cells, B-cell-depleted T cells, or PBMCs supplied cDNA or gDNA.

Methods used by the authors: Nucleated cell counts were estimated from reference gene primer amplification. Assay: immunoSEQ multiplex PCR; the TCRdb copy retains only in-frame clones and omits some. V and J calls and clone size come straight from that table; D and trimming were deduced from the DNA. The data hold about 210,000 clones, with around 80% observed a single time. This clone was seen more than once but under ten times. The origin of this receptor is a woman in her forties or fifties with acute or convalescent COVID-19. Sequencing was performed on peripheral blood.

For the CDR3, the DNA is TGTGCCAGCAGTGGGGGACTAGCGGGAATGGGGGAGCAGTACTTC. This encodes CASSGGLAGMGEQYF. The V call is TRBV6-2 or TRBV6-3, the J call TRBJ2-7; 13 nucleotides align to TRBD2. The CDR3 length is 15 residues. CDR1 and CDR2 from the germline V gene are MNHEY and SVGEGT. Trimming removed 5 bases from V and 7 bases from J; junction bases left unmatched: 8.